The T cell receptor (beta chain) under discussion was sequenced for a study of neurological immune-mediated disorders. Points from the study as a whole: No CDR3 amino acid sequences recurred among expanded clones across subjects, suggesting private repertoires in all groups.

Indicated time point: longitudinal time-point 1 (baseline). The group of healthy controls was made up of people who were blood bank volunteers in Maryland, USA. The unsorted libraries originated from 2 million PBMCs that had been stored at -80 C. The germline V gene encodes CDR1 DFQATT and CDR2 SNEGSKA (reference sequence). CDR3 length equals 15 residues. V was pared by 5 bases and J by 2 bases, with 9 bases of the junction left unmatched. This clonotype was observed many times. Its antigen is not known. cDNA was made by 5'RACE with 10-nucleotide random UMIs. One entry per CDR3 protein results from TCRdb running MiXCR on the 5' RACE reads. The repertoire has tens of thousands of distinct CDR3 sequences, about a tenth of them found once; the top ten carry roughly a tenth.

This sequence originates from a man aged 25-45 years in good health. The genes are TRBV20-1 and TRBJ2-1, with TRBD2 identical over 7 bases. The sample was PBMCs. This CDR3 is CSAQYQREAYNEQFF. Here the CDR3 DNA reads TGCAGTGCTCAGTATCAGCGGGAAGCCTACAATGAGCAGTTCTTC.